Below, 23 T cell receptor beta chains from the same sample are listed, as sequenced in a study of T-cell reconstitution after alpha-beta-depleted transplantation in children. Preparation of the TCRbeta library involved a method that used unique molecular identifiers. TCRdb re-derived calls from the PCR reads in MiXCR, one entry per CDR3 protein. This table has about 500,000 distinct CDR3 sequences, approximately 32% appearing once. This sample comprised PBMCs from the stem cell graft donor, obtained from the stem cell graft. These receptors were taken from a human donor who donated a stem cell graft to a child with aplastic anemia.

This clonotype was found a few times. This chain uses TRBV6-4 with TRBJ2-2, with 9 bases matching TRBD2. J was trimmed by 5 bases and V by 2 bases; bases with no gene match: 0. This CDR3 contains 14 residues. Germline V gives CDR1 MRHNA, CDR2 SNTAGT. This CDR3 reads CASSDGLATGELFF. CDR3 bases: TGTGCCAGCAGTGACGGACTAGCGACCGGGGAGCTGTTTTTT.

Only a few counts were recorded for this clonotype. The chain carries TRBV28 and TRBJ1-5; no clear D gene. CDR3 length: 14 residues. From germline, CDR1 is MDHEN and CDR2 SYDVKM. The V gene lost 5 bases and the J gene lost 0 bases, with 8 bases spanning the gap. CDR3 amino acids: CASSTVNSNQPQHF. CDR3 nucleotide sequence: TGTGCCAGCAGTACAGTCAATAGCAATCAGCCCCAGCATTTT.

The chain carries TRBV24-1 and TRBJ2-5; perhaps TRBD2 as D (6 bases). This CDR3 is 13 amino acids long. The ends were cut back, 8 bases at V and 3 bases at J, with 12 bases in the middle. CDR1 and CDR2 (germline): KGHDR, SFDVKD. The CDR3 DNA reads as TGTGCCACCAAGGGACTGACGGAAGAGACCCAGTACTTC. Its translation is CATKGLTEETQYF.

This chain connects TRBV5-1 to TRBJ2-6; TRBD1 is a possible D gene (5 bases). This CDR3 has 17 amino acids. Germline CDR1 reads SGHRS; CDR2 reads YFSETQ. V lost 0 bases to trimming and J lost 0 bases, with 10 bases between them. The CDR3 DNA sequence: TGCGCCAGCAGCTTGGGACAGTGGAACTCTGGGGCCAACGTCCTGACTTTC. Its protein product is CASSLGQWNSGANVLTF.

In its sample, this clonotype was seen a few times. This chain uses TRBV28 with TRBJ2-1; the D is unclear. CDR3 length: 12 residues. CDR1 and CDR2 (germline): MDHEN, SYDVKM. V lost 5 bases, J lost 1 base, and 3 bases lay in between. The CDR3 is CASSQSYNEQFF. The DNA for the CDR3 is TGTGCCAGCAGTCAGTCCTACAATGAGCAGTTCTTC.

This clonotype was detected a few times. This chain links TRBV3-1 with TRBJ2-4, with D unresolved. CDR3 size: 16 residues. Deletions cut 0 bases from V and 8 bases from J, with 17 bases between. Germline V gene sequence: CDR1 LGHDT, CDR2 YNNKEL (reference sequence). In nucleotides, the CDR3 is TGTGCCAGCAGCCAAGAATCTGGGCCCCTGGGCTACATTCAGTACTTC. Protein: CASSQESGPLGYIQYF.

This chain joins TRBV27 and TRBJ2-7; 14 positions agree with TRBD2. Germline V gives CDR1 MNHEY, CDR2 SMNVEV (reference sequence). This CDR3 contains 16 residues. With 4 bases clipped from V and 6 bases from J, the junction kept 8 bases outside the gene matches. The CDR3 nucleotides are TGTGCCAGCAGTTCCGGGACTAGCGGGGGCCCAGGCGAGCAGTACTTC. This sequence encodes CASSSGTSGGPGEQYF.

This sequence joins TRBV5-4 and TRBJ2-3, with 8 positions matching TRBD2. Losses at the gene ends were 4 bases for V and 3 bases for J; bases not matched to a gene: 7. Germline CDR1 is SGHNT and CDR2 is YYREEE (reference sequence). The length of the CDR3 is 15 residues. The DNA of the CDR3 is TGTGCCAGCAGCGGGGGCAGCGGGAGTACAGATACGCAGTATTTT. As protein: CASSGGSGSTDTQYF.

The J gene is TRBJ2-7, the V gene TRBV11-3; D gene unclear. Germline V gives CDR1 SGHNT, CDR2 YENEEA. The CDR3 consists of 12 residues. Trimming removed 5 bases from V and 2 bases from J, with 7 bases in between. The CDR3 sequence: CASSPSPYEQYV. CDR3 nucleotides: TGTGCCAGCAGCCCCAGTCCCTACGAGCAGTACGTC.

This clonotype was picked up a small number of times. The CDR3 DNA reads TGTGCCAGCAGTTTAACGGTAGCGGGAAAGGGTGAGCAGTTCTTC. Encoded protein: CASSLTVAGKGEQFF. The chain carries TRBV28 and TRBJ2-1; 8 nucleotides align to TRBD2. There are 15 residues in the CDR3. Germline CDR1 MDHEN, CDR2 SYDVKM. V shed 2 bases and J 9 bases; nucleotides not matched to a gene: 9.

The CDR3 bases are TGTGCCAGTAGTATCCTTATAAGCGGGAGGGATACGCAGTATTTT. Amino acids: CASSILISGRDTQYF. This rearrangement joins TRBV19 to TRBJ2-3, with 9 nucleotides matching TRBD2. The CDR3 is 15 amino acids. After removal of 3 bases from V and 6 bases from J, the junction contained 7 bases not matched to a gene. Germline loops: CDR1 LNHDA, CDR2 SQIVND (reference sequence). Full variable domain (outside the CDR3, taken from reference TRBV19 and TRBJ2-3): DGGITQSPKYLFRKEGQNVTLSCEQNLNHDAMYWYRQDPGQGLRLIYYSQIVNDFQKGDIAEGYSVSREKKESFPLTVTSAQKNPTAFYLCASSILISGRDTQYFGPGTRLTVL.

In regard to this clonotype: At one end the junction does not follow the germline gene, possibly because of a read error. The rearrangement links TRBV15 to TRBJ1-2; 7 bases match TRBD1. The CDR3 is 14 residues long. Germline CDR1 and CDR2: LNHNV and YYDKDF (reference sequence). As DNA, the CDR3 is TGCGCCACCAGCAGAGGACAGGAGGGCTATGGCTACACCTTC. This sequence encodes CATSRGQEGYGYTF.

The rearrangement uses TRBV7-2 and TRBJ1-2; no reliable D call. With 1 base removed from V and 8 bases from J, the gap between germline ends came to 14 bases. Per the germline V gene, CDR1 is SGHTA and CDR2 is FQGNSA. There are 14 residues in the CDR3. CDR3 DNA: TGTGCCAGCAGCTTAGTATCGGGGTCGGTCGGCTACACCTTC. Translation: CASSLVSGSVGYTF.

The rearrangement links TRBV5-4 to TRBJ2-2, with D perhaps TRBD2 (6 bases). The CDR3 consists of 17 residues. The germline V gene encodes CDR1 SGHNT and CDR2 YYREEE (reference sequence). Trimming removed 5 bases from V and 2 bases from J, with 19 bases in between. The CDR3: CASSSGTSGLNTGELFF. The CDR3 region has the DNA TGTGCCAGCAGTTCCGGGACTTCGGGGCTAAACACCGGGGAGCTGTTTTTT.

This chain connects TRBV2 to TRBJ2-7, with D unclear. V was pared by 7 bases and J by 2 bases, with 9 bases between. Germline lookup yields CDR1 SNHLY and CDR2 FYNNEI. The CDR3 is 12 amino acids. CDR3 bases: TGTGCCAGCACGGCCACTCCCTACGAGCAGTACGTC. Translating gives CASTATPYEQYV.

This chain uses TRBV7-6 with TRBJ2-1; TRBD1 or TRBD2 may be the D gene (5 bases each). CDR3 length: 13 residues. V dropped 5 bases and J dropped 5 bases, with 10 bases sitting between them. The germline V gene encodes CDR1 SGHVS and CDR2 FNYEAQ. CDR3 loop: CASSRGTDNEQFF. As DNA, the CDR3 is TGTGCCAGCAGCCGAGGGACGGACAATGAGCAGTTCTTC. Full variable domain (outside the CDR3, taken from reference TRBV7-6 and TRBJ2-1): GAGVSQSPRYKVTKRGQDVALRCDPISGHVSLYWYRQALGQGPEFLTYFNYEAQQDKSGLPNDRFSAERPEGSISTLTIQRTEQRDSAMYRCASSRGTDNEQFFGPGTRLTVL.

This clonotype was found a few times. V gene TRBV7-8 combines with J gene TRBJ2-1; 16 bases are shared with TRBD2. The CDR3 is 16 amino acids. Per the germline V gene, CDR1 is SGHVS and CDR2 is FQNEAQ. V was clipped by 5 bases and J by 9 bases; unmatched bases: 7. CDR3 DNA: TGTGCCAGCAGCGCCGGGACTAGCGGGAGGGCCCGTGAGCAGTTCTTC. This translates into CASSAGTSGRAREQFF.

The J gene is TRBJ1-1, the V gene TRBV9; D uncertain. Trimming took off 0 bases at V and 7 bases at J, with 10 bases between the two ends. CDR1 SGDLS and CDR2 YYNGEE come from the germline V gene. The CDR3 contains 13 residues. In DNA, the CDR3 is TGTGCCAGCAGCGTAGGGTCTGGTTTTGAAGCTTTCTTT. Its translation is CASSVGSGFEAFF.

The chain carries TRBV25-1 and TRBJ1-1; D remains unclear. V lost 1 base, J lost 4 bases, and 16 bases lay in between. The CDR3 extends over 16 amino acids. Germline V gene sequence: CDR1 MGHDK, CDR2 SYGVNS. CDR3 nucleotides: TGTGCCAGCAGTGAATTGGTCACCCTAAGTCCCACTGAAGCTTTCTTT. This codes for CASSELVTLSPTEAFF.

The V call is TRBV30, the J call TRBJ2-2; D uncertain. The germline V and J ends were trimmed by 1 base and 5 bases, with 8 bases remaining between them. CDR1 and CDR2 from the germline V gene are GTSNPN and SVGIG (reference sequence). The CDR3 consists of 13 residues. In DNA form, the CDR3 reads TGTGCCTGGAGTGCTCTAGGGACCGGGGAGCTGTTTTTT. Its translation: CAWSALGTGELFF.

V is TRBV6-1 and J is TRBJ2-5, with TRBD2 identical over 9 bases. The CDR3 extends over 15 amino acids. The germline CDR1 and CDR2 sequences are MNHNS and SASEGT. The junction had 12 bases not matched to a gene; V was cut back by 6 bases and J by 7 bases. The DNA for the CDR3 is TGTGCCAGCAGCCGTAGCGGGAGCGGTTTGGGGACCCAGTACTTC. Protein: CASSRSGSGLGTQYF.

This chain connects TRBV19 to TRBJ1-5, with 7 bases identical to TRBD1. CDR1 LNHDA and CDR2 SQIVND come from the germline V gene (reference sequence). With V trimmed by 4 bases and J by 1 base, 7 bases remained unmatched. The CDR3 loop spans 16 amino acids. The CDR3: CASSTQGVVSNQPQHF. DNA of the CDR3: TGTGCCAGTAGTACCCAGGGGGTCGTGAGCAATCAGCCCCAGCATTTT. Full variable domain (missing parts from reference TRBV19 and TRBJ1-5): DGGITQSPKYLFRKEGQNVTLSCEQNLNHDAMYWYRQDPGQGLRLIYYSQIVNDFQKGDIAEGYSVSREKKESFPLTVTSAQKNPTAFYLCASSTQGVVSNQPQHFGDGTRLSIL.

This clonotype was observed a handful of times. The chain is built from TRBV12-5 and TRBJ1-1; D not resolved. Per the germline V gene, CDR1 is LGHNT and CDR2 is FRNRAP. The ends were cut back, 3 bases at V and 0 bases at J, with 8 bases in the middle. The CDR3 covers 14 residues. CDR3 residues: CASGLGGLNTEAFF. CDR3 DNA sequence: TGTGCTAGTGGTTTAGGAGGTTTGAACACTGAAGCTTTCTTT.